This is a list of T cell receptor beta chains from one sample in a study of T cell repertoires in cytomegalovirus infection. Each CDR3 protein is one row after TCRdb ran MiXCR on the reads. The data contain around 900,000 distinct CDR3 sequences, about a third of them singletons. What these receptors recognize is not known. The input for sequencing was cultured CD8+ T cells from PBMCs, taken from culture after CMV antigen stimulation. Receptor source: a human donor in good health (CMV status not recorded). Some clones in this sample may be carry-over from other donors' samples. Both conserved end residues are part of each CDR3. The order of the fields is J gene, clone size, V gene, D gene, CDR3 protein, CDR3 DNA. A D gene is named only where the DNA matches it firmly. Rows give clone size only sometimes, using once, few, many, or a class for an expanded clone.

J: TRBJ1-1; size: NA; V: TRBV7-9; D: NA; CDR3: CASSRQSEAFF; DNA: TGTGCCAGCAGTCGACAGTCTGAAGCTTTCTTT
J: TRBJ1-2; size: NA; V: TRBV28; D: NA; CDR3: CASSLIPFRGEVHGYTF; DNA: TGTGCCAGCAGTTTAATTCCATTCAGGGGCGAAGTTCATGGCTACACCTTC
J: TRBJ1-6; size: NA; V: TRBV4-2; D: NA; CDR3: CASSQDGVQGRSPLHF; DNA: TGTGCCAGCAGCCAAGACGGGGTACAGGGCCGTTCACCCCTCCACTTT
J: TRBJ1-2; size: once; V: TRBV19; D: TRBD1; CDR3: CASQGWVTGVELYGYTF; DNA: TGTGCCAGTCAAGGATGGGTGACAGGGGTCGAACTATATGGCTACACCTTC
J: TRBJ1-1; size: once; V: TRBV10-3; D: NA; CDR3: CAIMSNTEAFF; DNA: TGTGCCATCATGAGCAACACTGAAGCTTTCTTT
J: TRBJ1-5; size: few; V: TRBV27; D: NA; CDR3: CASREGSSNQPQHF; DNA: TGTGCCAGCAGGGAGGGCTCGAGCAATCAGCCCCAGCATTTT
J: TRBJ2-2; size: few; V: TRBV6-2/TRBV6-3; D: TRBD1; CDR3: CASNIGTENTGELFF; DNA: TGTGCCAGCAATATTGGGACAGAGAACACCGGGGAGCTGTTTTTT
J: TRBJ2-2; size: many; V: TRBV7-2; D: NA; CDR3: CASSLNRILTGELFF; DNA: TGTGCCAGCAGCTTGAATAGGATCTTAACCGGGGAGCTGTTTTTT
J: TRBJ2-1; size: NA; V: TRBV7-9; D: NA; CDR3: CASSLERLDHEQFF; DNA: TGTGCCAGCAGCTTAGAACGGTTAGACCATGAGCAGTTCTTC
J: TRBJ2-7; size: many; V: TRBV7-2; D: NA; CDR3: CASSLEISGEQYF; DNA: TGTGCCAGCAGCTTAGAAATATCGGGAGAGCAGTACTTC
J: TRBJ1-2; size: NA; V: TRBV7-8; D: TRBD1; CDR3: CASSHGQDIYGYTF; DNA: TGTGCCAGCAGCCACGGACAGGATATTTATGGCTACACCTTC
J: TRBJ1-1; size: NA; V: TRBV6-2/TRBV6-3; D: TRBD1; CDR3: CASRPGTVGFFF; DNA: TGTGCCAGCAGACCCGGGACAGTGGGATTTTTCTTT
J: TRBJ1-2; size: NA; V: TRBV12-3/TRBV12-4; D: NA; CDR3: CATSFGELYYGYTF; DNA: TGTGCCACCAGTTTTGGAGAGCTTTACTATGGCTACACCTTC
J: TRBJ1-5; size: NA; V: TRBV19; D: NA; CDR3: CASSIAFPDWGGNQPQHF; DNA: TGTGCCAGTAGTATAGCTTTCCCGGACTGGGGGGGCAATCAGCCCCAGCATTTT
J: TRBJ2-6; size: NA; V: TRBV28; D: NA; CDR3: CASSYGGSPRSGANVLTF; DNA: TGTGCCAGCAGCTACGGTGGCAGTCCCCGCTCTGGGGCCAACGTCCTGACTTTC
J: TRBJ2-5; size: few; V: TRBV20-1; D: NA; CDR3: CSARLTRGLSGEQETQYF; DNA: TGCAGTGCTAGACTCACGAGGGGCTTATCAGGGGAACAAGAGACCCAGTACTTC
J: TRBJ2-1; size: NA; V: TRBV7-9; D: NA; CDR3: CASSSDILPSYNEQFF; DNA: TGTGCCAGCAGCTCTGACATACTACCCTCCTACAATGAGCAGTTCTTC
J: TRBJ2-1; size: many; V: TRBV7-6; D: TRBD1; CDR3: CASSLGQGGEQFF; DNA: TGTGCCAGCAGCTTGGGACAGGGTGGTGAGCAGTTCTTC
J: TRBJ2-3; size: NA; V: TRBV25-1; D: NA; CDR3: CASTEGGDTQYF; DNA: TGTGCCAGCACCGAGGGCGGGGATACGCAGTATTTT
J: TRBJ1-1; size: many; V: TRBV12-3/TRBV12-4; D: NA; CDR3: CASSLGEGAFAEAFF; DNA: TGTGCCAGCAGCTTGGGAGAAGGGGCATTCGCTGAAGCTTTCTTT
J: TRBJ2-7; size: few; V: TRBV2; D: NA; CDR3: CASKGGVWPYEQYF; DNA: TGTGCCAGCAAGGGTGGAGTCTGGCCCTACGAGCAGTACTTC
J: TRBJ1-4; size: NA; V: TRBV10-3; D: TRBD1; CDR3: CAISESTRTGGEKLFF; DNA: TGTGCCATCAGTGAGTCAACAAGGACAGGGGGCGAAAAACTGTTTTTT
J: TRBJ2-7; size: few; V: TRBV19; D: TRBD1; CDR3: CASSNPGGYEQYF; DNA: TGTGCCAGTAGTAATCCAGGGGGCTACGAGCAGTACTTC
J: TRBJ2-3; size: NA; V: TRBV7-8; D: NA; CDR3: CASSLARGGTDTQYF; DNA: TGTGCCAGCAGCTTAGCGAGAGGAGGCACAGATACGCAGTATTTT
J: TRBJ2-2; size: few; V: TRBV6-5; D: TRBD1; CDR3: CASSYSIQGAITGELFF; DNA: TGTGCCAGCAGTTACTCGATACAGGGGGCAATCACCGGGGAGCTGTTTTTT
J: TRBJ2-1; size: NA; V: TRBV12-3/TRBV12-4; D: NA; CDR3: CASRWGVINEQFF; DNA: TGTGCCAGCAGATGGGGGGTGATTAATGAGCAGTTCTTC
J: TRBJ2-7; size: NA; V: TRBV19; D: NA; CDR3: CASSMQRYPYEQYF; DNA: TGTGCCAGTAGTATGCAGCGGTACCCCTACGAGCAGTACTTC
J: TRBJ2-1; size: once; V: TRBV5-1; D: TRBD2; CDR3: CASSLYTSGGPSYNEQFF; DNA: TGCGCCAGCAGCTTATATACTAGCGGGGGCCCTTCCTACAATGAGCAGTTCTTC
J: TRBJ1-5; size: few; V: TRBV6-2/TRBV6-3; D: NA; CDR3: CASSYDELGNQPQHF; DNA: TGTGCCAGCAGTTACGACGAGCTGGGCAATCAGCCCCAGCATTTT
J: TRBJ2-5; size: few; V: TRBV12-3/TRBV12-4; D: NA; CDR3: CASSLGQGMTETQYF; DNA: TGTGCCAGCAGTTTAGGTCAGGGGATGACGGAGACCCAGTACTTC
J: TRBJ1-1; size: few; V: TRBV27; D: NA; CDR3: CASSLDVRYTEAFF; DNA: TGTGCCAGCAGTTTAGACGTACGGTACACTGAAGCTTTCTTT
J: TRBJ1-5; size: NA; V: TRBV6-4; D: TRBD1; CDR3: CASSDSGRGQGQPQHF; DNA: TGTGCCAGCAGTGACTCTGGCAGGGGGCAAGGTCAGCCCCAGCATTTT
J: TRBJ2-1; size: NA; V: TRBV6-5; D: TRBD1; CDR3: CASSYDRDRWNNEQFF; DNA: TGTGCCAGCAGTTACGACCGGGACAGATGGAACAATGAGCAGTTCTTC
J: TRBJ2-1; size: few; V: TRBV7-9; D: NA; CDR3: CASSFQDYSYNEQFF; DNA: TGTGCCAGCAGCTTTCAAGACTACTCCTACAATGAGCAGTTCTTC
J: TRBJ2-4; size: NA; V: TRBV27; D: NA; CDR3: CASSQEAWAIQYF; DNA: TGTGCCAGCAGTCAGGAAGCATGGGCCATTCAGTACTTC
J: TRBJ2-1; size: NA; V: TRBV5-4; D: NA; CDR3: CASSLGVSEQFF; DNA: TGTGCCAGCAGCTTGGGAGTCAGTGAGCAGTTCTTC
J: TRBJ2-3; size: NA; V: TRBV6-6; D: NA; CDR3: CASTLDRTTDTQYF; DNA: TGTGCCAGCACCCTTGACAGGACCACAGATACGCAGTATTTT
J: TRBJ2-1; size: NA; V: TRBV11-3; D: NA; CDR3: CATSGGRRTYNEQFF; DNA: TGTGCCACCTCCGGGGGACGCCGGACCTACAATGAGCAGTTCTTC
J: TRBJ1-1; size: few; V: TRBV13; D: NA; CDR3: CASSRILTDMNTEAFF; DNA: TGTGCCAGCAGCAGAATCTTGACCGATATGAACACTGAAGCTTTCTTT
J: TRBJ2-7; size: NA; V: TRBV7-9; D: TRBD2; CDR3: CASSSTGGSSYEQYF; DNA: TGTGCCAGCAGCTCTACGGGCGGGAGCTCCTACGAGCAGTACTTC
J: TRBJ1-5; size: NA; V: TRBV15; D: NA; CDR3: CATSPSGGLNQPQHF; DNA: TGTGCCACCAGCCCCTCCGGGGGATTGAATCAGCCCCAGCATTTT
J: TRBJ2-4; size: many; V: TRBV18; D: NA; CDR3: CASSRGQSAKNIQYF; DNA: TGTGCCAGCTCACGCGGACAGTCAGCCAAAAACATTCAGTACTTC
J: TRBJ2-7; size: NA; V: TRBV27; D: NA; CDR3: CASSGGTARGSYEQYF; DNA: TGTGCCAGCTCAGGGGGGACGGCCCGAGGTAGTTACGAGCAGTACTTC
J: TRBJ2-1; size: few; V: TRBV27; D: NA; CDR3: CASSDTWSSYNEQFF; DNA: TGTGCCAGCAGTGACACATGGAGCTCCTACAATGAGCAGTTCTTC
J: TRBJ2-2; size: NA; V: TRBV9; D: NA; CDR3: CASSTPGTRNRTGELFF; DNA: TGTGCCAGCAGCACCCCAGGGACCCGCAACAGGACCGGGGAGCTGTTTTTT